This T cell receptor beta chain is from a study of blood T cell repertoires in COVID-19. About the study: T cells, B-cell-depleted T cells, or PBMCs supplied cDNA or gDNA.

As handled by the study authors: Estimation of nucleated cell counts relied on the amplification of reference gene primers. Data came from immunoSEQ multiplex PCR; TCRdb stores just in-frame clones and leaves some out. V and J calls and clone size come straight from that table; D and trimming were deduced from the DNA. Among tens of thousands of clones, more than 70% were seen once, and the ten largest hold 22%. V was clipped by 6 bases and J by 5 bases, with 16 bases between them. The CDR3 runs to 14 residues. Germline CDR1 SEHNR, CDR2 FQNEAQ (reference sequence). The chain recombines TRBV7-9 with TRBJ2-5; the D is unclear. Input material: peripheral blood. This receptor was identified in an elderly woman in a cohort sampled during active or convalescent COVID-19. As DNA, the CDR3 is TGTGCCAGCAGAGCCAGCGCCCAGTGGGAGACCCAGTACTTC. Its protein is CASRASAQWETQYF. Full variable domain (remainder filled in from reference TRBV7-9 and TRBJ2-5): DTGVSQNPRHKITKRGQNVTFRCDPISEHNRLYWYRQTLGQGPEFLTYFQNEAQLEKSRLLSDRFSAERPKGSFSTLEIQRTEQGDSAMYLCASRASAQWETQYFGPGTRLLVL.